A selection of T cell receptor beta chains follows, all from one sample in a study of T-cell reconstitution after alpha-beta-depleted transplantation in children. Each CDR3 protein gets one entry after TCRdb re-called the PCR reads with MiXCR. This sample has around 480,000 distinct CDR3 sequences, with approximately 32% found just once. Specimen: PBMCs from the stem cell graft donor, collected from the stem cell graft. The receptors were sampled from a human donor who donated a stem cell graft to a child with aplastic anemia. CDR3s include the opening cysteine and the closing phenylalanine or tryptophan. The D gene is left open where the match is weak. Expanded clones are given a class, and other clones once, few, many or no size at all.

TGTGCCAGCAGTTTAGCCAGGGTTTATGGCTACACCTTC CASSLARVYGYTF TRBJ1-2 NA NA TRBV12-3/TRBV12-4
TGTGCCAGCAGGCCGGGACAGGGTCACAATGAGCAGTTCTTC CASRPGQGHNEQFF TRBJ2-1 few TRBD1 TRBV5-6
TGTGCCAGCAGCTTTCTTGGGACAGGGCTAGCATTTATTGGCTACACCTTC CASSFLGTGLAFIGYTF TRBJ1-2 NA TRBD1 TRBV5-5
TGTGCCAGCAGAGGACAGGGGGCGGGCAATCAGCCCCAGCATTTT CASRGQGAGNQPQHF TRBJ1-5 NA TRBD1 TRBV12-3/TRBV12-4
TGCAGCGTTGAAGGGGGGACAGGCAATCTCTACGAGCAGTACTTC CSVEGGTGNLYEQYF TRBJ2-7 few TRBD1 TRBV29-1
TGCAGTGCTAGAGGCCGGGAAGAAAAACTGTTTTTT CSARGREEKLFF TRBJ1-4 NA NA TRBV20-1
TGTGCTAGTGGTTTGTCAGTAGGGGGACTAGCGAGTCCTGAGCAGTTCTTC CASGLSVGGLASPEQFF TRBJ2-1 few TRBD2 TRBV12-5
TGTGCCAGCAGCGCCATGGACAGGGGTAGCGAGCAGTTCTTC CASSAMDRGSEQFF TRBJ2-1 NA TRBD1 TRBV7-6
TGTGCCAGCAGCCCTGAGACCGTATTGGGGGTGAATGAGCAGTTCTTC CASSPETVLGVNEQFF TRBJ2-1 once NA TRBV5-4
TGCAGTGCCTCGCACAACGCTGCGGGGGGTCAGCCCCAGCATTTT CSASHNAAGGQPQHF TRBJ1-5 few NA TRBV20-1
TGTGCCAGCAGCTCCCGACAGGGAAAATCAGATACGCAGTATTTT CASSSRQGKSDTQYF TRBJ2-3 NA TRBD1 TRBV7-9
TGTGCCAGCAGTTACGGGGCAGGGGCTTTCTTT CASSYGAGAFF TRBJ1-1 NA NA TRBV6-2/TRBV6-3
TGTGCCAGCAGTTACCCTTTAGCGGGAGGGTACAATGAGCAGTTCTTC CASSYPLAGGYNEQFF TRBJ2-1 NA TRBD2 TRBV6-5
TGTGCCAGCAGCACAGGACAGGCGCAGGGAGAGACCCAGTACTTC CASSTGQAQGETQYF TRBJ2-5 few TRBD1 TRBV5-8
TGCGGAGCGGAGATGAAGCCGGGCCACCACCCGGAGACCCAGTACTTC CGAEMKPGHHPETQYF TRBJ2-5 NA NA TRBV20-1
TGCAGTCTAGTAGCGGGAGTCTACAATGAGCAGTTCTTC CSLVAGVYNEQFF TRBJ2-1 few TRBD2 TRBV20-1
TGTGCCAGCAGCTTACGCGGTTCCGCGAACACCGGGGAGCTGTTTTTT CASSLRGSANTGELFF TRBJ2-2 once NA TRBV7-2
TGTGCCAGCAGTGAAGGAACAGGGATGCCGTTGGGATCGACTAATGAAAAACTGTTTTTT CASSEGTGMPLGSTNEKLFF TRBJ1-4 NA NA TRBV6-1
TGTGCCAGCAGTCGGAGGGGAGCTTTCTTT CASSRRGAFF TRBJ1-1 few NA TRBV12-3/TRBV12-4
TGTGCCAGTAGTCGAAGGGCCCCAGCGGGAACGACAGATACGCAGTATTTT CASSRRAPAGTTDTQYF TRBJ2-3 NA TRBD2 TRBV19